The T cell receptor beta chain under discussion was sequenced for a study of blood T cell repertoires in COVID-19. This clone was recorded only once. The V and J ends lost 5 bases and 1 base respectively, with 14 bases between them. Germline V CDR1 and CDR2: SGHTA, FQGNSA. The CDR3 loop spans 15 amino acids. Data came from immunoSEQ multiplex PCR; TCRdb stores just in-frame clones and leaves some out. This sample has about 220,000 clones, with 88% found just once. Material: PBMCs or T cells enriched from blood (not recorded which). The chain employs TRBV7-2 and TRBJ1-1, with a weak D call TRBD1 (5 bases). This clonotype was obtained from a woman in her twenties or thirties who had recovered from COVID-19. The CDR3 DNA sequence: TGTGCCAGCAGCCCCAAGGCAGGGCGGAACACTGAAGCTTTCTTT. Residues: CASSPKAGRNTEAFF.